The T cell receptor beta chain described here comes from a study of T cells in Graves' hyperthyroidism and ophthalmopathy. This clonotype was detected ten times or more. V gave up 6 bases and J gave up 6 bases; unmatched junction bases: 11. The CDR3 runs 15 residues. The germline V gene has CDR1 MNHNS and CDR2 SASEGT. The source material, RNA transcripts, was used to amplify TCR beta CDR3 regions. In the first-round RT-PCR of the TCR CDR3, the HTBI primer set was used. TCRdb ran MiXCR on the multiplex PCR reads and lists one entry per CDR3 protein. The sample contains about 480,000 distinct CDR3 sequences, around 15% of which appear only once.

Sequencing was performed on blood. This clonotype was obtained from a woman aged 18-29 years with Graves' hyperthyroidism. The rearrangement uses TRBV6-1 and TRBJ2-7; TRBD1 agrees at 10 bases. The CDR3 region has the DNA TGTGCCAGCAGAAAGGCCGGGACAGGGGTTGCCGAGCAGTACGTC. Translation gives CASRKAGTGVAEQYV.